These 25 T cell receptor beta chains originate from one sample sequenced in a study of T cells in Graves' hyperthyroidism and ophthalmopathy (dated by TCRdb to about 2019). The method was multiplex PCR. Instrument on record: Illumina HiSeq 2000. Amplification of TCR beta CDR3 regions was carried out from RNA transcripts. For the first round of RT-PCR on the TCR CDR3, the HTBI primer set was used together with the Qiagen OneStep RT-PCR kit. Starting from the raw public reads, TCRdb applied fastp trimming at Q25, assembled clones with MiXCR and retained in-frame beta chains. Each record represents a unique CDR3 protein, reported with the most common genes and DNA among its rows. A total of over 150,000 distinct CDR3 sequences appear in this sample, roughly a sixth of them only once. Jointly, the top ten make up 53% of the sample. Input material: blood. The receptor source for this set is a woman aged 50 to 60 with Graves' hyperthyroidism.

This clonotype turned up a few times. This chain joins TRBV11-3 and TRBJ2-2; D remains unclear. The length of the CDR3 is 14 residues. Looked up from germline, CDR1 is SGHNT and CDR2 is YENEEA. The germline V and J ends were trimmed by 2 bases and 4 bases, with 8 bases remaining between them. In nucleotides, the CDR3 is TGTGCCAGCAGCTTATCGAGAGCCACCGGGGAGCTGTTTTTT. Its translation is CASSLSRATGELFF. The full variable domain, completed using reference TRBV11-3 and TRBJ2-2, is EAGVVQSPRYKIIEKKQPVAFWCNPISGHNTLYWYLQNLGQGPELLIRYENEEAVDDSQLPKDRFSAERLKGVDSTLKIQPAELGDSAVYLCASSLSRATGELFFGEGSRLTVL.

The chain joins TRBV5-6 to TRBJ1-2; the D is unclear. Germline-derived CDR1 and CDR2 are SGHDT and YYEEEE. V lost 1 base and J lost 8, with 15 bases in between. This CDR3 has 14 amino acids. CDR3 amino acids: CASSLTRSPGGYTF. The CDR3 DNA sequence: TGTGCCAGCAGCTTGACGCGATCGCCGGGCGGCTACACCTTC. The whole variable domain, remainder taken from reference TRBV5-6 and TRBJ1-2, is DAGVTQSPTHLIKTRGQQVTLRCSPKSGHDTVSWYQQALGQGPQFIFQYYEEEERQRGNFPDRFSGHQFPNYSSELNVNALLLGDSALYLCASSLTRSPGGYTFGSGTRLTVV.

This clonotype was detected a few times. V is TRBV5-1 and J is TRBJ2-5; D might be TRBD2 (6 bases). Trimming pared 6 bases from V and 3 bases from J, leaving 15 bases between. CDR1 and CDR2 (germline): SGHRS, YFSETQ. The CDR3 loop spans 14 amino acids. The CDR3 sequence: CASMVGGAEETQYF. For the CDR3, the DNA is TGCGCCAGCATGGTCGGCGGGGCCGAAGAGACCCAGTACTTC.

The chain uses TRBV28 and TRBJ1-3; 8 nucleotides agree with TRBD1. CDR1 MDHEN and CDR2 SYDVKM come from the germline V gene. V lost 5 bases, J lost 7 bases, and 4 bases stayed unmatched. The CDR3 contains 13 residues. CDR3 DNA sequence: TGTGCCAGCAGTGCCGACAGGGGCAACACCATATATTTT. Its protein product is CASSADRGNTIYF.

Ten or more counts support this clonotype. V usage is TRBV7-8 and J usage is TRBJ1-1, with D uncertain. CDR1 and CDR2 from the germline V gene are SGHVS and FQNEAQ. V dropped 7 bases and J dropped 3 bases, with 12 bases sitting between them. This CDR3 comprises 13 residues. DNA for the CDR3: TGTGCCAGCACCCTTGGGGAGTACACTGAAGCTTTCTTT. This encodes CASTLGEYTEAFF. Complete variable domain (other parts from reference TRBV7-8 and TRBJ1-1): GAGVSQSPRYKVAKRGQDVALRCDPISGHVSLFWYQQALGQGPEFLTYFQNEAQLDKSGLPSDRFFAERPEGSVSTLKIQRTQQEDSAVYLCASTLGEYTEAFFGQGTRLTVV.

This clonotype has ten or more counts. This chain's CDR3 is CASSVGPRGENTEAFF. CDR3 nucleotides: TGTGCCAGCAGCGTAGGACCCAGGGGGGAGAACACTGAAGCTTTCTTT. The J gene is TRBJ1-1, the V gene TRBV9; 7 bases are a match to TRBD1. The CDR3 is 16 amino acids. Germline-derived CDR1 and CDR2 are SGDLS and YYNGEE. V dropped 0 bases and J dropped 1; count of bases not matched to a gene: 6.

This clonotype was counted at least ten times. CDR3 DNA: TGTGCCAGCAGACTCTTGACGAACACTGAAGCTTTCTTT. Translated, it gives CASRLLTNTEAFF. V gene TRBV12-3 or TRBV12-4 combines with J gene TRBJ1-1, with D hard to call. Deletions cut 6 bases from V and 1 base from J, with 9 bases between. The CDR3 has 13 amino acids.

This clonotype was recorded many times. The chain employs TRBV6-5 and TRBJ1-1; D is undetermined. CDR3 length: 14 amino acids. Germline V gene data show CDR1 as MNHEY and CDR2 as SVGAGI. V shed 0 bases and J shed 2 bases, with 7 bases lying between them. The CDR3 bases are TGTGCCAGCAGTTACTCGTGGGGTAACACTGAAGCTTTCTTT. Translated, it gives CASSYSWGNTEAFF.

Many counts were recorded for this clonotype. V and J are TRBV11-2 and TRBJ2-1; D is undetermined. This CDR3 region has 13 residues. V lost 5 bases to trimming and J lost 4 bases, with 9 bases between them. Germline lookup yields CDR1 SGHAT and CDR2 FQNNGV. This chain's CDR3 is CASSPTEYNEQFF. CDR3 sequence (DNA): TGTGCCAGCAGCCCCACGGAATACAATGAGCAGTTCTTC.

This clonotype has ten or more counts. The chain joins TRBV6-2 or TRBV6-3 to TRBJ2-3; D is unresolved. This CDR3 region has 14 residues. Trimming stripped 8 bases from V and 0 bases from J, with 12 bases between. Looked up from germline, CDR1 is MNHEY and CDR2 is SVGEGT. CDR3 nucleotides: TGTGCCAGCCGACTGCTTGCTAGCACAGATACGCAGTATTTT. Translated, it gives CASRLLASTDTQYF.

This clonotype was detected many times. This sequence joins TRBV5-6 and TRBJ1-2; TRBD1 aligns across 10 bases. The CDR3 is 13 amino acids. The J segment lost 9 bases and the V segment lost 2 bases, leaving 4 bases of the junction unmatched. Germline CDR1 SGHDT, CDR2 YYEEEE. CDR3: CASSFGTGASYTF. The DNA for the CDR3 is TGTGCCAGCAGCTTCGGGACAGGGGCAAGCTACACCTTC.

This clonotype was seen ten or more times. This chain joins TRBV3-1 and TRBJ2-4, with D perhaps matching TRBD1 (5 bases). This CDR3 spans 13 amino acids. Trimming took off 3 bases at V and 6 bases at J, with 9 bases between the two ends. CDR1 and CDR2 from the germline V gene are LGHDT and YNNKEL (reference sequence). Written as DNA, the CDR3 is TGTGCCAGCAGCCATCGGCAGGGAAACATTCAGTACTTC. The encoded protein is CASSHRQGNIQYF. Complete variable domain (other parts from reference TRBV3-1 and TRBJ2-4): DTAVSQTPKYLVTQMGNDKSIKCEQNLGHDTMYWYKQDSKKFLKIMFSYNNKELIINETVPNRFSPKSPDKAHLNLHINSLELGDSAVYFCASSHRQGNIQYFGAGTRLSVL.

The sample holds a few counts of this clonotype. The V call is TRBV29-1, the J call TRBJ2-7; D call uncertain. V lost 4 bases and J 2 bases, leaving 9 bases between the germline ends. Germline V gene lookup returns CDR1 SQVTM and CDR2 ANQGSEA. The length of the CDR3 is 12 residues. This CDR3 is CSVASLAYEQYF. In DNA, the CDR3 is TGCAGCGTTGCCAGTTTAGCCTACGAGCAGTACTTC.

The chain combines TRBV3-1 with TRBJ1-3, with TRBD1 matching 9 bases. The CDR3 is 16 amino acids. After removal of 3 bases from V and 4 bases from J, the junction contained 7 bases not matched to a gene. Germline values: CDR1 LGHDT, CDR2 YNNKEL (reference sequence). The CDR3 sequence is CASSQWDRVRGNTIYF. CDR3 nucleotides: TGTGCCAGCAGCCAGTGGGACAGGGTGAGAGGAAACACCATATATTTT.

This clonotype was seen repeatedly, ten times or more. This sequence joins TRBV19 and TRBJ2-3; no firm D call. The CDR3 has 14 residues. V was cut by 3 bases and J by 1 base, with 8 bases left in between. From germline, CDR1 is LNHDA and CDR2 SQIVND (reference sequence). CDR3 amino acids: CASSIGSGTDTQYF. As DNA, the CDR3 is TGTGCCAGTAGTATCGGCTCTGGCACAGATACGCAGTATTTT. Variable domain in full (rest from reference TRBV19 and TRBJ2-3): DGGITQSPKYLFRKEGQNVTLSCEQNLNHDAMYWYRQDPGQGLRLIYYSQIVNDFQKGDIAEGYSVSREKKESFPLTVTSAQKNPTAFYLCASSIGSGTDTQYFGPGTRLTVL.

The sample holds many counts of this clonotype. The chain combines TRBV3-1 with TRBJ2-3; possibly TRBD2 for D (6 bases). This CDR3 is 14 amino acids long. CDR1 and CDR2 from the germline V gene are LGHDT and YNNKEL (reference sequence). Trimming took 3 bases from V and 1 from J, leaving 8 bases between them. In DNA, the CDR3 is TGTGCCAGCAGCCACGCGGGACGCACAGATACGCAGTATTTT. This encodes CASSHAGRTDTQYF.

The CDR3 nucleotides are TGTGCCAGCAGTTATTTGTCGACAGGGGGGTCCTACGAGCAGTACTTC. Encoded protein: CASSYLSTGGSYEQYF. The V and J genes are TRBV6-2 or TRBV6-3 and TRBJ2-7; the match to TRBD1 covers 9 bases. CDR3 length: 16 residues. Losses at the gene ends were 3 bases for V and 1 base for J; bases not matched to a gene: 7. Germline V CDR1 and CDR2: MNHEY, SVGEGT.

This clonotype was observed many times. This rearrangement joins TRBV27 to TRBJ2-7; the D is unclear. The V gene's germline CDR1 is MNHEY and CDR2 SMNVEV (reference sequence). Trimming took off 7 bases at V and 4 bases at J, with 8 bases between the two ends. The CDR3 length is 11 residues. The CDR3 region is CASKGSYEQYF. The CDR3 DNA reads TGTGCCAGCAAGGGCTCTTACGAGCAGTACTTC.

The gene calls are TRBV5-1 and TRBJ2-1, with TRBD2 identical over 7 bases. Trimming removed 5 bases from V and 8 bases from J; junction bases left unmatched: 7. CDR3 size: 13 residues. Germline V gives CDR1 SGHRS, CDR2 YFSETQ. CDR3 bases: TGCGCCAGCAGGAGGACTAGTTTCGATGAGCAGTTCTTC. Translating it yields CASRRTSFDEQFF.

This clonotype has more than one count but fewer than ten. This may be a read error: a much more frequent sequence differs by one nucleotide. The chain recombines TRBV28 with TRBJ1-5; TRBD1 might be the D (5 bases). The CDR3 covers 15 residues. Trimming took 4 bases from V and 5 from J, leaving 15 bases between them. In germline, CDR1 is MDHEN, CDR2 SYDVKM. CDR3 in DNA: TGTGCCAGCAGTTCACCTGGGGTGGGGGATCAGCCCCAGCATTTT. Its protein is CASSSPGVGDQPQHF.

V gene TRBV20-1 combines with J gene TRBJ2-1; no clear D gene. The CDR3 is made up of 13 amino acids. Germline V gives CDR1 DFQATT, CDR2 SNEGSKA (reference sequence). With 6 bases removed from V and 6 bases from J, the gap between germline ends came to 15 bases. CDR3 residues: CSAKYGVPNEQFF. For the CDR3, the DNA is TGCAGTGCCAAGTACGGAGTTCCCAATGAGCAGTTCTTC.

This clonotype was seen a few times. The genes are TRBV18 and TRBJ2-5; TRBD1 matches 7 bases. Germline V CDR1 and CDR2: KGHSH, LQKENI. Trimming took 5 bases from V and 1 from J; bases not matched to a gene: 7. This CDR3 region has 15 residues. In DNA, the CDR3 is TGTGCCAGCTCAAAACCCCGGGACAGCCAAGAGACCCAGTACTTC. Amino acids: CASSKPRDSQETQYF.

V and J are TRBV6-5 and TRBJ2-5, with D uncertain. CDR1 and CDR2 from the germline V gene are MNHEY and SVGAGI. This CDR3 has 11 amino acids. Deletions cut 1 base from V and 8 bases from J, with 5 bases between. CDR3 residues: CASSYLTTQYF. CDR3 bases: TGTGCCAGCAGTTACTTGACAACCCAGTACTTC.

This clonotype was observed many times. This chain connects TRBV6-2 or TRBV6-3 to TRBJ2-3, with 9 bases fitting TRBD2. Germline V lookup: CDR1 MNHEY, CDR2 SVGEGT. V gave up 5 bases and J gave up 5 bases; unmatched junction bases: 11. The CDR3 runs 16 residues. The CDR3 nucleotides are TGTGCCAGCAGTCAGGGACTAGCCTCAGCGGGAGATACGCAGTATTTT. The encoded protein is CASSQGLASAGDTQYF.

This clonotype appeared many times. The chain recombines TRBV11-2 with TRBJ1-2, with a weak D call TRBD1 (5 bases). Trimming took off 5 bases at V and 3 bases at J, with 10 bases between the two ends. Germline V lookup: CDR1 SGHAT, CDR2 FQNNGV. The CDR3 length is 13 residues. CDR3 sequence reads: CASSPQGYYGYTF. CDR3 nucleotide sequence: TGTGCCAGCAGCCCTCAGGGTTACTATGGCTACACCTTC.